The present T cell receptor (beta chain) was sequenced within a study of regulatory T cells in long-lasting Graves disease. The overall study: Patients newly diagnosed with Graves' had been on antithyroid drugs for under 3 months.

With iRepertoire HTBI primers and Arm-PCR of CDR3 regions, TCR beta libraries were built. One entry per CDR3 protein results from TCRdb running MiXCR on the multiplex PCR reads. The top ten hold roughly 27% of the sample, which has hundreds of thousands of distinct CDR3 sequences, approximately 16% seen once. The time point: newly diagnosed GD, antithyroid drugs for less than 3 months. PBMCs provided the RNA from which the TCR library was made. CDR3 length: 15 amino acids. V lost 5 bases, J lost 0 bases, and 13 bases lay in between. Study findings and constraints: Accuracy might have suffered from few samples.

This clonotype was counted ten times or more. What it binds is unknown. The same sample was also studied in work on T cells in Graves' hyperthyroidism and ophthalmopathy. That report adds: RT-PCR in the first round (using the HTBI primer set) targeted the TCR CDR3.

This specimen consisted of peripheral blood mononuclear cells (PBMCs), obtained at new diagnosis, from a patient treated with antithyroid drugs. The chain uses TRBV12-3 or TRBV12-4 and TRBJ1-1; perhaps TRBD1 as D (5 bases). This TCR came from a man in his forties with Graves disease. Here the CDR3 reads CASSLQKGMNTEAFF. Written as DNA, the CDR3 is TGTGCCAGCAGTCTTCAAAAGGGGATGAACACTGAAGCTTTCTTT.